The 19 T cell receptor beta chains in this list originate from one sample, sequenced in a study of neurological immune-mediated disorders. From the 5' RACE reads, TCRdb called clonotypes with MiXCR, one entry per CDR3 protein. The repertoire holds about 38,000 distinct CDR3 sequences, with roughly 11% as singletons. What was sequenced was CD4+ T cells from blood. The origin of the receptors is a woman aged 30 to 39 with HTLV-1-associated myelopathy (HAM/TSP).

Many counts were recorded for this clonotype. The chain couples TRBV5-1 to TRBJ2-3; 12 bases map to TRBD2. Germline V gene sequence: CDR1 SGHRS, CDR2 YFSETQ. Trimming took 0 bases from V and 3 from J; bases not matched to a gene: 2. This CDR3 has 16 amino acids. CDR3 in DNA: TGCGCCAGCAGCTTGGCGACTAGCGGGGGAACAGATACGCAGTATTTT. Protein product: CASSLATSGGTDTQYF.

This clonotype was counted at least ten times. This chain uses TRBV7-2 with TRBJ2-7; TRBD2 matches 7 bases. Germline V gene sequence: CDR1 SGHTA, CDR2 FQGNSA. The trim removed 1 base at V and 0 bases at J, leaving 0 bases unmatched. The CDR3 loop spans 14 amino acids. The CDR3 DNA is TGTGCCAGCAGCTTAGTAGCGGGCTCCTACGAGCAGTACTTC. Protein sequence: CASSLVAGSYEQYF. The complete variable domain, with remaining parts taken from reference TRBV7-2 and TRBJ2-7, reads GAGVSQSPSNKVTEKGKDVELRCDPISGHTALYWYRQSLGQGLEFLIYFQGNSAPDKSGLPSDRFSAERTGGSVSTLTIQRTQQEDSAVYLCASSLVAGSYEQYFGPGTRLTVT.

This clonotype was recorded at least ten times. The chain employs TRBV20-1 and TRBJ1-2; tentative D call: TRBD1 (5 bases). CDR1 is DFQATT and CDR2 is SNEGSKA in the germline V gene (reference sequence). V shed 0 bases and J shed 0 bases, with 14 bases lying between them. This CDR3 spans 16 amino acids. The CDR3 DNA is TGCAGTGCTAGAGACGGGGGGAGGGTCGCTAACTATGGCTACACCTTC. This sequence encodes CSARDGGRVANYGYTF.

This clonotype was counted at least ten times. This chain connects TRBV2 to TRBJ2-5; D gene unclear. The germline CDR1 and CDR2 sequences are SNHLY and FYNNEI. CDR3 length: 13 amino acids. V was pared by 7 bases and J by 5 bases, with 14 bases between. The CDR3 loop is CASTTRPSETQYF. CDR3 in DNA: TGTGCCAGCACCACAAGACCCAGTGAGACCCAGTACTTC.

This clonotype was seen many times. The chain employs TRBV5-1 and TRBJ2-2; D may be TRBD2 (5 bases). Per germline, CDR1 SGHRS and CDR2 YFSETQ. The CDR3 extends over 14 amino acids. The V end lost 5 bases, the J end lost 4 bases, and 12 bases lay between the germline ends. As DNA, the CDR3 is TGCGCCAGCAGGTCCCCGGGGATCACCGGGGAGCTGTTTTTT. Translation: CASRSPGITGELFF. The entire variable domain, with the rest obtained from reference TRBV5-1 and TRBJ2-2, is as follows: KAGVTQTPRYLIKTRGQQVTLSCSPISGHRSVSWYQQTPGQGLQFLFEYFSETQRNKGNFPGRFSGRQFSNSRSEMNVSTLELGDSALYLCASRSPGITGELFFGEGSRLTVL.

This clonotype was detected many times. The rearrangement joins TRBV27 to TRBJ1-1; no clear D. This CDR3 contains 17 residues. V lost 2 bases and J 3 bases, leaving 19 bases between the germline ends. CDR1 is MNHEY, CDR2 SMNVEV, per germline (reference sequence). The CDR3: CASSLGRGRGRDTEAFF. CDR3 nucleotide sequence: TGTGCCAGCAGTTTAGGGCGCGGACGGGGAAGGGACACTGAAGCTTTCTTT.

This clonotype showed up many times. This sequence joins TRBV14 and TRBJ2-2, with D possibly being TRBD2 (7 bases). Germline loops: CDR1 SGHDN, CDR2 FVKESK. Trimming cost V 8 bases and J 6 bases, with 10 bases left between them. CDR3 size: 12 residues. CDR3 residues: CASGGASGELFF. The CDR3 nucleotides read TGTGCCAGCGGGGGGGCCTCCGGGGAGCTGTTTTTT.

The chain carries TRBV25-1 and TRBJ2-5; the D is unclear. The CDR3 contains 17 residues. The V gene's germline CDR1 is MGHDK and CDR2 SYGVNS. Deletions cut 2 bases from V and 2 bases from J, with 18 bases between. CDR3: CASSEGSKLLGQETQYF. DNA of the CDR3: TGTGCCAGCAGTGAAGGCAGTAAACTTTTAGGGCAAGAGACCCAGTACTTC.

Many counts were recorded for this clonotype. The rearrangement links TRBV5-5 to TRBJ2-7, with 9 bases identical to TRBD1. The V and J ends lost 5 bases and 2 bases, in that order; junction bases with no gene match: 11. The CDR3 totals 16 residues. Germline V lookup: CDR1 SGHKS, CDR2 YYEKEE (reference sequence). For the CDR3, the DNA is TGTGCCAGCAGGGCCGGGACAGGGTTCGTCGCCTACGAGCAGTACTTC. As protein: CASRAGTGFVAYEQYF. Filled out from reference TRBV5-5 and TRBJ2-7, the complete variable domain reads DAGVTQSPTHLIKTRGQQVTLRCSPISGHKSVSWYQQVLGQGPQFIFQYYEKEERGRGNFPDRFSARQFPNYSSELNVNALLLGDSALYLCASRAGTGFVAYEQYFGPGTRLTVT.

This clonotype was recorded many times. CDR3 DNA sequence: TGCAGTGCTAGGGATCACCTACTAGCGGGCTTCTCCTACGAGCAGTACTTC. Amino acid sequence: CSARDHLLAGFSYEQYF. J is TRBJ2-7 and V is TRBV20-1; TRBD2 matches at 9 bases. Looked up from germline, CDR1 is DFQATT and CDR2 is SNEGSKA (reference sequence). The CDR3 runs to 17 residues. V trimming: 3 bases; J trimming: 0 bases; junction bases outside the gene matches: 12.

This clonotype showed up many times. The V call is TRBV20-1, the J call TRBJ1-1, with D possibly matching TRBD1 (6 bases). V shed 6 bases and J shed 3 bases, with 14 bases lying between them. CDR1 and CDR2 (germline): DFQATT, SNEGSKA (reference sequence). This CDR3 spans 13 amino acids. CDR3 in amino acids: CSAPTGTHTEAFF. The CDR3 DNA sequence: TGCAGTGCCCCAACAGGGACTCACACTGAAGCTTTCTTT.

The table lists this clonotype with many counts. The chain couples TRBV10-3 to TRBJ2-1; 9 bases are shared with TRBD2. With 2 bases clipped from V and 6 bases from J, the junction kept 14 bases outside the gene matches. The germline gives CDR1 ENHRY, CDR2 SYGVKD. This CDR3 spans 18 amino acids. Here the CDR3 DNA reads TGTGCCATCAGTGAGCCCCGATTTGGCGGGGGGGCAGGCAATGAGCAGTTCTTC. Its translation: CAISEPRFGGGAGNEQFF.

In this sample, this clonotype turned up many times. V gene TRBV11-2 combines with J gene TRBJ2-2; TRBD2 is a possible D gene (6 bases). The germline gives CDR1 SGHAT, CDR2 FQNNGV. V was trimmed by 3 bases and J by 5 bases, leaving 7 bases between them. The CDR3 runs to 13 residues. For the CDR3, the DNA is TGTGCCAGCAGCTTCGGGGGTACCGGGGAGCTGTTTTTT. As protein: CASSFGGTGELFF.

This clonotype has at least ten counts. This chain links TRBV4-1 with TRBJ1-2; the match to TRBD1 covers 9 bases. V was clipped by 2 bases and J by 6 bases; unmatched bases: 7. Germline V gene lookup returns CDR1 MGHRA and CDR2 YSYEKL. CDR3 size: 15 residues. This CDR3 is CASSQTGTGYHGYTF. The CDR3 bases are TGCGCCAGCAGCCAAACCGGGACAGGGTACCATGGCTACACCTTC.

With regard to this clonotype: This sequence may be a read error, since a much larger clone differs from it by one base. The rearrangement links TRBV12-3 or TRBV12-4 to TRBJ2-7; D is perhaps TRBD1 or TRBD2 (5 bases each). The CDR3 spans 13 residues. V was pared by 8 bases and J by 1 base, with 12 bases between. The chain's CDR3 is CASGGANSYEQYV. DNA for the CDR3: TGTGCCAGCGGGGGAGCCAATTCCTACGAGCAGTACGTC.

The table lists this clonotype with many counts. This chain connects TRBV5-5 to TRBJ1-1; possibly TRBD1 for D (6 bases). CDR1 is SGHKS and CDR2 is YYEKEE in the germline V gene (reference sequence). Trimming removed 3 bases from V and 5 bases from J, with 14 bases in between. CDR3 length: 14 amino acids. The CDR3 sequence: CASSSIQGRTEAFF. The CDR3 coding sequence is TGTGCCAGCAGCTCAATACAGGGACGGACTGAAGCTTTCTTT. Variable domain in full (rest from reference TRBV5-5 and TRBJ1-1): DAGVTQSPTHLIKTRGQQVTLRCSPISGHKSVSWYQQVLGQGPQFIFQYYEKEERGRGNFPDRFSARQFPNYSSELNVNALLLGDSALYLCASSSIQGRTEAFFGQGTRLTVV.

The sample holds many counts of this clonotype. The V gene is TRBV24-1, the J gene TRBJ1-2; the D is unclear. The V gene lost 4 bases and the J gene lost 8 bases, with 13 bases spanning the gap. Germline values: CDR1 KGHDR, CDR2 SFDVKD. CDR3 length: 13 residues. CDR3 sequence reads: CATSDHIFGGYTF. DNA of the CDR3: TGTGCCACCAGTGACCATATATTTGGGGGCTACACCTTC.

In its sample, this clonotype was seen many times. The chain carries TRBV20-1 and TRBJ2-3; D is unresolved. In germline, CDR1 is DFQATT, CDR2 SNEGSKA (reference sequence). The CDR3 has 13 amino acids. Deletions cut 7 bases from V and 1 base from J, with 12 bases between. CDR3: CSELGVGTDTQYF. The CDR3 DNA is TGCAGTGAGCTTGGGGTGGGCACAGATACGCAGTATTTT.

This clonotype was recorded at least ten times. The V gene is TRBV5-6, the J gene TRBJ1-2, with a weak D call TRBD1 (5 bases). Germline-derived CDR1 and CDR2 are SGHDT and YYEEEE. V dropped 2 bases and J dropped 4 bases, with 9 bases sitting between them. The CDR3 is made up of 13 amino acids. In DNA form, the CDR3 reads TGTGCCAGCAGCTTAGACAGAAGCTATGGCTACACCTTC. Amino acid sequence: CASSLDRSYGYTF.